In its sample, the clone carrying this T cell receptor (beta chain) was seen once. Primers included in the PCR were 60 Vbeta and 13 Jbeta primers. Clones were sequenced by immunoSEQ multiplex PCR, and TCRdb holds only the in-frame ones, with some missing. The sample comprises about 120,000 clones, more than 75% of which are singletons, and 1.5% to 2% rests with the top ten. The entry originates in a study of cytomegalovirus exposure and HLA in healthy donors. Germline CDR1 MNHNS, CDR2 SASEGT. V lost 0 bases to trimming and J lost 5 bases; unmatched junction nucleotides: 6. The CDR3 is made up of 15 amino acids.

This TCR derives from a man aged 40-50 years in good health and CMV-seronegative. V usage is TRBV6-1 and J usage is TRBJ1-1; 7 bases fit TRBD1. The sequenced sample consisted of PBMCs. The CDR3 DNA is TGTGCCAGCAGTGAAGCCACAGGGGCAAGGACTGAAGCTTTCTTT. It encodes CASSEATGARTEAFF.